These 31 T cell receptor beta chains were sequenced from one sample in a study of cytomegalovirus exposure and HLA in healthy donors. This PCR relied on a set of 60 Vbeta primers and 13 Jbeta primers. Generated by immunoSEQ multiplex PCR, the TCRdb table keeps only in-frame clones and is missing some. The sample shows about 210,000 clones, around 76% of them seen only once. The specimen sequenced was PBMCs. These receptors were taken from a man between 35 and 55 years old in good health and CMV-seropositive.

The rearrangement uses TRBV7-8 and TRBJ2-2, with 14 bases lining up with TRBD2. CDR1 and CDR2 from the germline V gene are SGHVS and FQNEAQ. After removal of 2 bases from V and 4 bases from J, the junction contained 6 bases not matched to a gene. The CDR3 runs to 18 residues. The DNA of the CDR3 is TGTGCCAGCAGCTTAACGGGACTAGCGGGAGTAGTCACCGGGGAGCTGTTTTTT. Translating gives CASSLTGLAGVVTGELFF.

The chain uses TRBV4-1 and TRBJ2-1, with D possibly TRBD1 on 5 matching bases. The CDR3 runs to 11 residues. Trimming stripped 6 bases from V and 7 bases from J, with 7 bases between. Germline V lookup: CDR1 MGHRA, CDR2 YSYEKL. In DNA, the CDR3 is TGCGCCAGCAGTCCAGGGAATGAGCAGTTCTTC. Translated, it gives CASSPGNEQFF.

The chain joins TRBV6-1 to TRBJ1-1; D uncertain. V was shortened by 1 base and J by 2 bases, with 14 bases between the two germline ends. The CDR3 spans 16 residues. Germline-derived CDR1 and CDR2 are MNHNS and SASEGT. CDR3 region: CASSEGWARINTEAFF. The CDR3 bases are TGTGCCAGCAGTGAAGGATGGGCCAGAATAAACACTGAAGCTTTCTTT.

Here the CDR3 reads CASSSTSGGDTGNEQFF. In DNA, the CDR3 is TGCGCCAGCAGCTCTACTAGCGGAGGGGATACGGGCAATGAGCAGTTCTTC. J is TRBJ2-1 and V is TRBV5-1; 8 nucleotides agree with TRBD2. Germline V CDR1 and CDR2: SGHRS, YFSETQ. The V gene end was trimmed by 3 bases and the J gene end by 6 bases; junction bases not matched to a gene: 14. CDR3 length: 17 amino acids.

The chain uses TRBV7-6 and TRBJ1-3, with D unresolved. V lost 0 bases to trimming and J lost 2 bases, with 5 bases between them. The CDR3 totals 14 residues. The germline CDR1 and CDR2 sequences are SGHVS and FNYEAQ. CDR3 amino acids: CASSLAEAGNTIYF. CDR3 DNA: TGTGCCAGCAGCTTAGCAGAGGCTGGAAACACCATATATTTT. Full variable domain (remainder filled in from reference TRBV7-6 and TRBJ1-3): GAGVSQSPRYKVTKRGQDVALRCDPISGHVSLYWYRQALGQGPEFLTYFNYEAQQDKSGLPNDRFSAERPEGSISTLTIQRTEQRDSAMYRCASSLAEAGNTIYFGEGSWLTVV.

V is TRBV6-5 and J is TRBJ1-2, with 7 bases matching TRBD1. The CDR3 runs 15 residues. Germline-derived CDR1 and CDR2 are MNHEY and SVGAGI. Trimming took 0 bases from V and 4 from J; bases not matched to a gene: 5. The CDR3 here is CASSYSGGGIYGYTF. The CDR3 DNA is TGTGCCAGCAGTTACTCTGGAGGGGGCATCTATGGCTACACCTTC.

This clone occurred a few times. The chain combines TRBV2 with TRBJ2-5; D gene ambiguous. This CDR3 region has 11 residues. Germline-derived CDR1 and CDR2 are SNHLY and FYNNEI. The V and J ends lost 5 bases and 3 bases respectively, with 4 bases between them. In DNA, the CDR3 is TGTGCCAGCAGTATAAAAGAGACCCAGTACTTC. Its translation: CASSIKETQYF.

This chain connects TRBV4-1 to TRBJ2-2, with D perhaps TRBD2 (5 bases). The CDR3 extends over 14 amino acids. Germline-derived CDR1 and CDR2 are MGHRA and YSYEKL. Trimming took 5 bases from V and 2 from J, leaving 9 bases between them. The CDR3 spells CASSISGNTGELFF. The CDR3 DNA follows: TGCGCCAGCAGCATAAGCGGAAACACCGGGGAGCTGTTTTTT.

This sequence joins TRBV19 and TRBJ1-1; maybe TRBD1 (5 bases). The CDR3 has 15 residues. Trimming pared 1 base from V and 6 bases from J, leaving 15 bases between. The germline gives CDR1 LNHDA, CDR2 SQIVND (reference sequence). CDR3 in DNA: TGTGCCAGTAGTATAGTAAAGGGGCGGATGGCTGAAGCTTTCTTT. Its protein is CASSIVKGRMAEAFF.

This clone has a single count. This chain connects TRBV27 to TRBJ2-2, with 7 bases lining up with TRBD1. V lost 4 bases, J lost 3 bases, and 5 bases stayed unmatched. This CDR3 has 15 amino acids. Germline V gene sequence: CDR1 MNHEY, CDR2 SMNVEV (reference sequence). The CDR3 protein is CASSWDRLYTGELFF. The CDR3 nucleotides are TGTGCCAGCAGTTGGGACAGACTTTACACCGGGGAGCTGTTTTTT.

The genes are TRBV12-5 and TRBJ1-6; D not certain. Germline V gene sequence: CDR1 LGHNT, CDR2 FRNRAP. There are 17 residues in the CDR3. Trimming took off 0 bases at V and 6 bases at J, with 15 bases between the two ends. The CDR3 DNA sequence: TGTGCTAGTGGTTTGGTACTGGAACGGGTCCTTAATTCACCCCTCCACTTT. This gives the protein CASGLVLERVLNSPLHF.

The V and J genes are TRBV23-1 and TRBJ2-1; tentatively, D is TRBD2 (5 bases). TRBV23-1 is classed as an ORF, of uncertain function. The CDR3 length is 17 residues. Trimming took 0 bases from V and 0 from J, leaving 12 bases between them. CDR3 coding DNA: TGCGCCAGCAGTCAATCAAGACTATTTGGCTCCTACAATGAGCAGTTCTTC. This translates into CASSQSRLFGSYNEQFF.

Here the CDR3 reads CASSLVGQGSNQPQHF. As DNA, the CDR3 is TGTGCCAGCAGCTTAGTTGGCCAGGGAAGCAATCAGCCCCAGCATTTT. The V gene is TRBV7-2, the J gene TRBJ1-5; possible D gene TRBD1, 5 bases. Trimming shortened V by 1 base and J by 1 base, and 11 bases separated the two germline ends. The germline V gene has CDR1 SGHTA and CDR2 FQGNSA. This CDR3 region has 16 residues.

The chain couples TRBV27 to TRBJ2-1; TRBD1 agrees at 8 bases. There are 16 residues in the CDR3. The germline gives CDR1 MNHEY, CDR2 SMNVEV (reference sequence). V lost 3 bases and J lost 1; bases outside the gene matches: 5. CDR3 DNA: TGTGCCAGCAGTTTTAGGACAGGGTCATCCTACAATGAGCAGTTCTTC. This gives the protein CASSFRTGSSYNEQFF.

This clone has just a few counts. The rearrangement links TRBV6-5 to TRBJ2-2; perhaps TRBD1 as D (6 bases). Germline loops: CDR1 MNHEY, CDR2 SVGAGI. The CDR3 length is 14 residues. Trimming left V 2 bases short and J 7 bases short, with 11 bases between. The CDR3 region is CASSYPGAGGELFF. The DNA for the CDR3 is TGTGCCAGCAGTTACCCAGGGGCGGGCGGGGAGCTGTTTTTT.

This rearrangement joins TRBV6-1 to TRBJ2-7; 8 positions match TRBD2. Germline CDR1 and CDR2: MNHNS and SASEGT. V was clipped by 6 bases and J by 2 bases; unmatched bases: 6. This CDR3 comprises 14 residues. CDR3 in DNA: TGTGCCAGCAGAGTTAGCGGGAATACCTACGAGCAGTACTTC. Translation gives CASRVSGNTYEQYF.

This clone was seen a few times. CDR3 sequence reads: CASSVATGGNEQYF. CDR3 DNA sequence: TGTGCCAGCAGCGTAGCTACAGGGGGAAACGAGCAGTACTTC. This sequence joins TRBV9 and TRBJ2-7, with TRBD1 matching over 8 bases. CDR1 is SGDLS, CDR2 YYNGEE, per germline. V shed 0 bases, J shed 5 bases, and the junction held 4 bases outside the gene matches. This CDR3 is 14 amino acids long.

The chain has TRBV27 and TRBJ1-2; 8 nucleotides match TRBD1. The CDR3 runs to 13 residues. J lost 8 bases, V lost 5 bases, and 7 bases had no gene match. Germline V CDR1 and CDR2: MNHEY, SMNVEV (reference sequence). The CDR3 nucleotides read TGTGCCAGCAGTCCCCAGGGGGCGGGGGGCTACACCTTC. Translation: CASSPQGAGGYTF.

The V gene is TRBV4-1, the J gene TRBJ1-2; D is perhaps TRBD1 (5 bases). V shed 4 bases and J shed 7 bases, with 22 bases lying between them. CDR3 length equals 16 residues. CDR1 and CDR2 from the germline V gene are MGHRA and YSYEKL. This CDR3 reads CASSLFGAPRSGGYTF. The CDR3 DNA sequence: TGCGCCAGCAGCCTCTTTGGGGCACCGCGTTCTGGTGGCTACACCTTC.

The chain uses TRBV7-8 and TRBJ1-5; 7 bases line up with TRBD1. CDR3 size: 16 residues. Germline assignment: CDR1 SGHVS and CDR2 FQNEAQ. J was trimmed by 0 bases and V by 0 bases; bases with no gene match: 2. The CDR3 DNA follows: TGTGCCAGCAGCTTAGCGGGGACAGATAGCAATCAGCCCCAGCATTTT. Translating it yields CASSLAGTDSNQPQHF.

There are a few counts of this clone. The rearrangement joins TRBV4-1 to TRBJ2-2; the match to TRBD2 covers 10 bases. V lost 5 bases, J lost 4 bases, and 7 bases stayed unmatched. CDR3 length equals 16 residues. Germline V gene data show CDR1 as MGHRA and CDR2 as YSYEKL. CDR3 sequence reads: CASSAGLADLTGELFF. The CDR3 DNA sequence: TGCGCCAGCAGCGCCGGACTAGCGGATCTCACCGGGGAGCTGTTTTTT.

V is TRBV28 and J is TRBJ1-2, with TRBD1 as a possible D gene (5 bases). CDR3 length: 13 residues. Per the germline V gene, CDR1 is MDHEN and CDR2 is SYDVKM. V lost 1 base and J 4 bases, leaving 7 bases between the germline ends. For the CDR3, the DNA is TGTGCCAGCAGTTTATCGCAGGGCTATGGCTACACCTTC. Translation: CASSLSQGYGYTF.

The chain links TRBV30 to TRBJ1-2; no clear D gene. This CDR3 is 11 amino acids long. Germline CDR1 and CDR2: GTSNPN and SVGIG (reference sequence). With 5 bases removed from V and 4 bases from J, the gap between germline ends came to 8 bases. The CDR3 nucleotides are TGTGCCTGGTCGCGATCCTATGGCTACACCTTC. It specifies CAWSRSYGYTF.

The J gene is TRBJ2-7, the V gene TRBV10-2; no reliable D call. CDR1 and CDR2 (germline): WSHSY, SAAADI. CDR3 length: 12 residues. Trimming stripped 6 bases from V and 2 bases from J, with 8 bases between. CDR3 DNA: TGCGCCAGCAGCGCTACCCCCTACGAGCAGTACTTC. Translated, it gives CASSATPYEQYF.

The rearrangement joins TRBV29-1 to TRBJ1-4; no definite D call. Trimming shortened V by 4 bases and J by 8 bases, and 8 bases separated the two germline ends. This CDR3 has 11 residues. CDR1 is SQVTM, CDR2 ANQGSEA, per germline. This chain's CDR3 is CSVVSLEKLFF. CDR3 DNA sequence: TGCAGCGTTGTGAGTCTGGAAAAACTGTTTTTT.

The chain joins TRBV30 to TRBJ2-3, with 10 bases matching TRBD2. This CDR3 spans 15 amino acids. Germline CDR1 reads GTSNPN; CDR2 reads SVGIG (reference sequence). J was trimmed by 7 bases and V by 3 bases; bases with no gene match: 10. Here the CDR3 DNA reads TGTGCCTGGAGCGGAGATGGGACTAGCGCTTATACGCAGTATTTT. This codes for CAWSGDGTSAYTQYF.

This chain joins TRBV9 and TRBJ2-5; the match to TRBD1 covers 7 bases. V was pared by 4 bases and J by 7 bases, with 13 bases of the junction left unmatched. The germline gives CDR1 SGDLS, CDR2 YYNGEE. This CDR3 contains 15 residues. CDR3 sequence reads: CASSYRDSPPGTQYF. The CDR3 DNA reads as TGTGCCAGCAGCTACCGGGACAGCCCTCCAGGGACCCAGTACTTC.

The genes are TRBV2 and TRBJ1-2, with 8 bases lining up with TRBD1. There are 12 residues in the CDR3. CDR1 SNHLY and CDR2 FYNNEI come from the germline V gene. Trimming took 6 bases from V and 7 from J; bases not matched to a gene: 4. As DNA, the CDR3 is TGTGCCAGCAGCACGGGACAGGTTGGCTACACCTTC. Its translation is CASSTGQVGYTF.

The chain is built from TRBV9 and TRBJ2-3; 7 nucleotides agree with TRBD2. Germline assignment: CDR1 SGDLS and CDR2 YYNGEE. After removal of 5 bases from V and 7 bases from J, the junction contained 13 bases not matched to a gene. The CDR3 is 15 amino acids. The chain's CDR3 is CASSPSGTGTYTQYF. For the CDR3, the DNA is TGTGCCAGCAGTCCCAGCGGGACTGGGACCTATACGCAGTATTTT.

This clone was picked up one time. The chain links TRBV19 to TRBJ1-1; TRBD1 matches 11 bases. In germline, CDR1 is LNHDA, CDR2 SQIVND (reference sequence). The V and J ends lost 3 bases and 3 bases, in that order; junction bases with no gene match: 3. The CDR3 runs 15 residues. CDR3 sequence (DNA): TGTGCCAGTAGTATTAGGGACAGGGGGGACACTGAAGCTTTCTTT. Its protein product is CASSIRDRGDTEAFF.

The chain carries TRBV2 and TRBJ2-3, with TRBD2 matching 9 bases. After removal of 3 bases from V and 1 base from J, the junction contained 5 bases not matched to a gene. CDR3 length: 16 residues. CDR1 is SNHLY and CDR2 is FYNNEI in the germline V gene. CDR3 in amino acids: CASSDRLAGRTDTQYF. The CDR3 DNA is TGTGCCAGCAGTGATCGCCTAGCGGGACGCACAGATACGCAGTATTTT.